This entry lists 5 T cell receptor beta chains sequenced from one sample in a study of shared clonotypes between healthy human individuals. Naive-designated CD8 cells lacked CD45RO, were positively enriched for CCR7, and omitted terminally differentiated effector memory CD45RA+ cells. Using immunoSEQ multiplex PCR, the repertoire was profiled, and TCRdb retains in-frame clones only, with some absent. Here the sample spans about 2.2 million clones, around 93% being singletons. What was sequenced was naive CD8+ T cells from PBMCs. These receptors originate from a young man in good health. Some clones in this sample may be carry-over from other donors' samples.

Comment on this clone: The same CDR3 can be traced to other DNA sequences in this sample. The V gene is TRBV29-1, the J gene TRBJ1-2; D uncertain. CDR3 size: 11 residues. In germline, CDR1 is SQVTM, CDR2 ANQGSEA. V was shortened by 2 bases and J by 4 bases, with 5 bases between the two germline ends. The CDR3 region is CSVESSYGYTF. The CDR3 DNA follows: TGCAGCGTTGAATCGTCCTATGGCTACACCTTC.

V and J are TRBV27 and TRBJ2-7; D may be TRBD2 (5 bases). The germline V gene has CDR1 MNHEY and CDR2 SMNVEV (reference sequence). The CDR3 is made up of 14 amino acids. V lost 0 bases to trimming and J lost 6 bases, with 12 bases between them. CDR3 DNA: TGTGCCAGCAGTTTATCTCGTCGGGGTGTCGAGCAGTACTTC. The encoded protein is CASSLSRRGVEQYF.

The V and J genes are TRBV2 and TRBJ1-3, with D perhaps TRBD1 (5 bases). The germline V gene has CDR1 SNHLY and CDR2 FYNNEI. The germline V and J ends were trimmed by 3 bases and 6 bases, with 12 bases remaining between them. The CDR3 extends over 14 amino acids. The CDR3 region has the DNA TGTGCCAGCAGTGAGCCCAGGGAAGAAAACACCATATATTTT. Protein: CASSEPREENTIYF. The full variable domain, its missing parts supplied by reference TRBV2 and TRBJ1-3, is EPEVTQTPSHQVTQMGQEVILRCVPISNHLYFYWYRQILGQKVEFLVSFYNNEISEKSEIFDDQFSVERPDGSNFTLKIRSTKLEDSAMYFCASSEPREENTIYFGEGSWLTVV.

This rearrangement joins TRBV27 to TRBJ2-3, with 13 nucleotides matching TRBD2. CDR3 size: 20 residues. V was pared by 6 bases and J by 0 bases, with 15 bases of the junction left unmatched. Germline V gene lookup returns CDR1 MNHEY and CDR2 SMNVEV (reference sequence). CDR3 sequence (DNA): TGTGCCAGCAGGCCCGTGGGACTAGCGGGGACAACCCCTAGCACAGATACGCAGTATTTT. This encodes CASRPVGLAGTTPSTDTQYF.

V usage is TRBV6-1 and J usage is TRBJ2-7, with D possibly matching TRBD2 (6 bases). CDR3 length equals 15 residues. Germline assignment: CDR1 MNHNS and CDR2 SASEGT. Trimming removed 0 bases at V and 7 bases at J, with 16 bases between. In DNA form, the CDR3 reads TGTGCCAGCAGTGAAGCGGGTGCGGGGTTTTTGGAGCAGTACTTC. The encoded protein is CASSEAGAGFLEQYF.